A single sample is the source of the 29 T cell receptor beta chains below, sequenced in a study of blood T cell repertoires in COVID-19 (dated by TCRdb to the early 2020s). The library relied on the immunoSEQ multiplex PCR assay. TCRdb provides this immuneACCESS table in a form limited to in-frame rearrangements. Some clones are lacking; in checked studies, under half of them reflect an unresolved V gene, and why the rest are absent is not known. Present in this sample are 200,000 to 250,000 clones, under 85% of which were seen just once. Clones ranked in the top ten supply around 2% of the sample. The sample consisted of peripheral blood. These receptors all stem from a man aged 25-45 years who had recovered from COVID-19.

The chain employs TRBV6-2 or TRBV6-3 and TRBJ1-6, with 8 positions matching TRBD1. CDR1 is MNHEY, CDR2 SVGEGT, per germline. This CDR3 has 16 amino acids. Losses at the gene ends were 6 bases for V and 9 bases for J; bases not matched to a gene: 13. The CDR3 loop reads CASSPGIGTGGSPLHF. The CDR3 DNA reads TGTGCCAGCAGCCCTGGGATTGGGACAGGAGGTTCACCCCTCCACTTT.

The V call is TRBV5-1, the J call TRBJ2-1; D is unclear. V gave up 2 bases and J gave up 7 bases, with 4 bases separating them. Germline V CDR1 and CDR2: SGHRS, YFSETQ. This CDR3 has 11 residues. The CDR3 sequence is CASSLRNEQFF. In nucleotides, the CDR3 is TGCGCCAGCAGCTTACGGAATGAGCAGTTCTTC.

The chain is built from TRBV11-2 and TRBJ1-1; D is unresolved. The germline gives CDR1 SGHAT, CDR2 FQNNGV. The CDR3 totals 14 residues. The ends were cut back, 6 bases at V and 0 bases at J, with 11 bases in the middle. This CDR3 reads CASRVGTVNTEAFF. The CDR3 DNA reads TGTGCCAGCAGAGTTGGTACAGTGAACACTGAAGCTTTCTTT. The complete variable domain, with remaining parts taken from reference TRBV11-2 and TRBJ1-1, reads EAGVAQSPRYKIIEKRQSVAFWCNPISGHATLYWYQQILGQGPKLLIQFQNNGVVDDSQLPKDRFSAERLKGVDSTLKIQPAKLEDSAVYLCASRVGTVNTEAFFGQGTRLTVV.

This chain connects TRBV3-1 (or the pseudogene TRBV3-2) to TRBJ1-6; a possible D gene is TRBD1 (6 bases). The CDR3 has 14 amino acids. The germline V and J ends were trimmed by 6 bases and 8 bases, with 14 bases remaining between them. In germline, CDR1 is LGHDT, CDR2 YNNKEL (reference sequence). CDR3 amino acids: CASRDQGSYSPLHF. Written as DNA, the CDR3 is TGTGCCAGCAGGGACCAGGGGTCGTATTCACCCCTCCACTTT.

The chain uses TRBV28 and TRBJ1-1, with 7 bases lining up with TRBD1. V lost 6 bases and J lost 4; bases outside the gene matches: 2. Germline assignment: CDR1 MDHEN and CDR2 SYDVKM. The CDR3 is 12 amino acids. CDR3 in amino acids: CASREGATEAFF. DNA of the CDR3: TGTGCCAGCAGGGAGGGGGCCACTGAAGCTTTCTTT.

On this clone itself: Additional DNA sequences in this sample encode the identical CDR3. The chain is built from TRBV28 and TRBJ2-7; 8 bases align to TRBD1. V trimming: 5 bases; J trimming: 3 bases; junction bases outside the gene matches: 6. This CDR3 has 14 amino acids. Per the germline V gene, CDR1 is MDHEN and CDR2 is SYDVKM. The CDR3: CASSPGQGSYEQYV. Written as DNA, the CDR3 is TGTGCCAGCAGTCCTGGACAGGGTAGCTACGAGCAGTACGTC.

V and J are TRBV7-3 and TRBJ2-1; 9 nucleotides match TRBD2. Trimming removed 2 bases from V and 8 bases from J; junction bases left unmatched: 10. The CDR3 totals 16 residues. From germline, CDR1 is SGHTA and CDR2 FQGTGA. CDR3 in amino acids: CASSLPTGTSNDEQFF. The CDR3 region has the DNA TGTGCCAGCAGCTTACCGACCGGGACTAGCAACGATGAGCAGTTCTTC.

The chain is built from TRBV18 and TRBJ1-1, with D uncertain. V dropped 0 bases and J dropped 5 bases, with 7 bases sitting between them. This CDR3 has 13 residues. Germline V gene lookup returns CDR1 KGHSH and CDR2 LQKENI. As DNA, the CDR3 is TGTGCCAGCTCACCACCCATGGAGACTGAAGCTTTCTTT. It yields the protein CASSPPMETEAFF.

The V gene is TRBV11-2, the J gene TRBJ1-3; D is unclear. Germline V gene lookup returns CDR1 SGHAT and CDR2 FQNNGV. The CDR3 runs to 15 residues. Trimming shortened V by 2 bases and J by 3 bases, and 11 bases separated the two germline ends. CDR3 protein: CASSLFSGVGNTIYF. In DNA form, the CDR3 reads TGTGCCAGCAGCTTATTCTCCGGGGTTGGAAACACCATATATTTT.

The sample holds a few counts of this clone. This chain connects TRBV29-1 to TRBJ2-7; D is perhaps TRBD1 (6 bases). The germline gives CDR1 SQVTM, CDR2 ANQGSEA. This CDR3 has 13 amino acids. Trimming removed 5 bases at V and 0 bases at J, with 11 bases between. In DNA, the CDR3 is TGCAGCGTTAGCCAGGGGAGCTCCTACGAGCAGTACTTC. This codes for CSVSQGSSYEQYF.

The V and J genes are TRBV10-1 and TRBJ2-3, with a weak D call TRBD2 (6 bases). The V end lost 4 bases, the J end lost 4 bases, and 12 bases lay between the germline ends. Germline V gene sequence: CDR1 WNHNN, CDR2 SYGVQD (reference sequence). CDR3 length: 14 residues. The CDR3 protein is CASSGPGVPDTQYF. Written as DNA, the CDR3 is TGCGCCAGCAGTGGGCCGGGAGTCCCAGATACGCAGTATTTT.

This rearrangement joins TRBV27 to TRBJ1-5; 7 nucleotides match TRBD1. The V and J ends lost 5 bases and 2 bases, in that order; junction bases with no gene match: 6. This CDR3 has 15 amino acids. Germline V gene lookup returns CDR1 MNHEY and CDR2 SMNVEV (reference sequence). The CDR3 region is CASSETGFGNQPQHF. CDR3 nucleotide sequence: TGTGCCAGCAGTGAGACAGGGTTTGGCAATCAGCCCCAGCATTTT.

This sequence joins TRBV18 and TRBJ2-5, with no clear D. Germline CDR1 and CDR2: KGHSH and LQKENI. The CDR3 runs to 14 residues. Trimming pared 3 bases from V and 0 bases from J, leaving 8 bases between. CDR3 protein: CASSPLQNQETQYF. CDR3 sequence (DNA): TGTGCCAGCTCACCTCTACAGAACCAAGAGACCCAGTACTTC.

This clone is a singleton in its sample. This chain uses TRBV12-3 or TRBV12-4 with TRBJ1-2, with 9 positions matching TRBD1. The CDR3 has 13 amino acids. V gave up 6 bases and J gave up 3 bases; unmatched junction bases: 2. CDR3 nucleotides: TGTGCCAGCAGCACAGGGGGCGACTATGGCTACACCTTC. Translated: CASSTGGDYGYTF.

The chain is built from TRBV19 and TRBJ1-4, with D hard to call. V lost 1 base and J lost 2, with 8 bases in between. CDR3 length: 15 amino acids. CDR1 and CDR2 (germline): LNHDA, SQIVND (reference sequence). For the CDR3, the DNA is TGTGCCAGTAGTATAGTGCAGGCCACTAATGAAAAACTGTTTTTT. This codes for CASSIVQATNEKLFF.

This clone was recorded once. The genes are TRBV6-1 and TRBJ2-4; D is ambiguous. CDR3 length: 14 residues. Per germline, CDR1 MNHNS and CDR2 SASEGT. V lost 1 base, J lost 1 base, and 5 bases lay in between. In DNA form, the CDR3 reads TGTGCCAGCAGTGAAGGGCGGGCCAAAAACATTCAGTACTTC. It is translated as CASSEGRAKNIQYF.

V is TRBV2 and J is TRBJ2-3, with TRBD2 matching 10 bases. CDR3 length equals 16 residues. Trimming cost V 6 bases and J 4 bases; bases outside gene matches: 10. Germline values: CDR1 SNHLY, CDR2 FYNNEI. The CDR3 DNA sequence: TGTGCCAGCAGGGCCGGGACTAGCGTTCAGGCAGATACGCAGTATTTT. Protein sequence: CASRAGTSVQADTQYF. The variable domain in full, with the rest retrieved from reference TRBV2 and TRBJ2-3, is EPEVTQTPSHQVTQMGQEVILRCVPISNHLYFYWYRQILGQKVEFLVSFYNNEISEKSEIFDDQFSVERPDGSNFTLKIRSTKLEDSAMYFCASRAGTSVQADTQYFGPGTRLTVL.

The V gene is TRBV18, the J gene TRBJ1-5; D gene ambiguous. CDR3 length equals 15 residues. Trimming removed 2 bases at V and 1 base at J, with 9 bases between. CDR1 is KGHSH, CDR2 LQKENI, per germline. CDR3 coding DNA: TGTGCCAGCTCACCATACGATAGAAGCAATCAGCCCCAGCATTTT. Protein product: CASSPYDRSNQPQHF.

The gene calls are TRBV24-1 and TRBJ2-1, with 11 bases identical to TRBD2. Germline V gene data show CDR1 as KGHDR and CDR2 as SFDVKD. The CDR3 extends over 13 amino acids. V lost 10 bases to trimming and J lost 9 bases; unmatched junction nucleotides: 7. CDR3 loop: CATSSGGAGEQFF. DNA of the CDR3: TGTGCCACGAGTAGCGGGGGGGCAGGTGAGCAGTTCTTC.

V and J are TRBV19 and TRBJ1-1; the D gene is possibly TRBD1 (5 bases). V was pared by 3 bases and J by 7 bases, with 15 bases between. This CDR3 spans 14 amino acids. Germline CDR1 LNHDA, CDR2 SQIVND (reference sequence). CDR3 nucleotide sequence: TGTGCCAGTAGTATTAGTGACACAGGATATGAAGCTTTCTTT. The encoded protein is CASSISDTGYEAFF.

The chain employs TRBV4-2 and TRBJ2-1; 8 bases align to TRBD2. Germline assignment: CDR1 LGHNA and CDR2 YNFKEQ. The V gene end was trimmed by 1 base and the J gene end by 9 bases; junction bases not matched to a gene: 14. CDR3 length equals 17 residues. The CDR3 DNA sequence: TGTGCCAGCAGCCAAGGATCGACCAGCGGGGGTCGTGGTGAGCAGTTCTTC. It yields the protein CASSQGSTSGGRGEQFF.

The chain carries TRBV18 and TRBJ1-1, with 10 bases lining up with TRBD1. Trimming removed 4 bases from V and 6 bases from J; junction bases left unmatched: 8. Looked up from germline, CDR1 is KGHSH and CDR2 is LQKENI. The CDR3 totals 15 residues. DNA for the CDR3: TGTGCCAGCTCACTCCGGACAGGGGGGGGCTCTGAAGCTTTCTTT. It is translated as CASSLRTGGGSEAFF. Complete variable domain (other parts from reference TRBV18 and TRBJ1-1): NAGVMQNPRHLVRRRGQEARLRCSPMKGHSHVYWYRQLPEEGLKFMVYLQKENIIDESGMPKERFSAEFPKEGPSILRIQQVVRGDSAAYFCASSLRTGGGSEAFFGQGTRLTVV.

The chain has TRBV4-2 and TRBJ1-6; possible D gene TRBD1, 5 bases. CDR1 is LGHNA, CDR2 YNFKEQ, per germline. The CDR3 loop spans 16 amino acids. The ends were cut back, 0 bases at V and 5 bases at J, with 11 bases in the middle. This chain's CDR3 is CASSQDPGNHNSPLHF. The CDR3 DNA follows: TGTGCCAGCAGCCAAGATCCAGGGAACCATAATTCACCCCTCCACTTT.

The rearrangement joins TRBV5-4 to TRBJ2-5; 7 bases map to TRBD2. V lost 4 bases and J lost 4; bases outside the gene matches: 10. CDR3 length: 15 residues. Germline V gives CDR1 SGHNT, CDR2 YYREEE (reference sequence). The CDR3 is CASSADQGGLETQYF. CDR3 DNA sequence: TGTGCCAGCAGCGCAGACCAGGGAGGGCTAGAGACCCAGTACTTC. The full variable domain, with the rest looked up from reference TRBV5-4 and TRBJ2-5, is ETGVTQSPTHLIKTRGQQVTLRCSSQSGHNTVSWYQQALGQGPQFIFQYYREEENGRGNFPPRFSGLQFPNYSSELNVNALELDDSALYLCASSADQGGLETQYFGPGTRLLVL.

The J gene is TRBJ1-4, the V gene TRBV11-2; 8 bases are shared with TRBD1. Germline CDR1 SGHAT, CDR2 FQNNGV. V was pared by 3 bases and J by 0 bases, with 3 bases of the junction left unmatched. The CDR3 is 16 residues long. CDR3: CASSFKQGATNEKLFF. DNA of the CDR3: TGTGCCAGCAGCTTTAAACAGGGGGCAACTAATGAAAAACTGTTTTTT.

The CDR3 region is CASSGGSEREQYF. The CDR3 bases are TGTGCCAGCAGTGGCGGGAGCGAACGCGAGCAGTACTTC. V is TRBV12-3 or TRBV12-4 and J is TRBJ2-7, with 7 bases fitting TRBD2. The V segment lost 5 bases and the J segment 6 bases; nucleotides outside the gene matches: 7. The CDR3 extends over 13 amino acids.

This chain joins TRBV2 and TRBJ2-2; D may be TRBD2 (5 bases). The CDR3 is 14 amino acids. CDR1 and CDR2 from the germline V gene are SNHLY and FYNNEI. The V and J ends lost 7 bases and 5 bases respectively, with 14 bases between them. The CDR3 DNA reads TGTGCCAGCACCGACCGGGGTTCTACCGGGGAGCTGTTTTTT. Amino acids: CASTDRGSTGELFF.

This clone was seen just once. V usage is TRBV28 and J usage is TRBJ1-5, with 9 bases fitting TRBD1. CDR1 is MDHEN, CDR2 SYDVKM, per germline. The trim removed 6 bases at V and 1 base at J, leaving 4 bases unmatched. The length of the CDR3 is 15 residues. The CDR3 is CASRLQGASNQPQHF. The CDR3 region has the DNA TGTGCCAGCAGACTACAGGGGGCAAGCAATCAGCCCCAGCATTTT.

This rearrangement joins TRBV3-1 (or the pseudogene TRBV3-2) to TRBJ2-5, with 7 positions matching TRBD1. The length of the CDR3 is 16 residues. V shed 4 bases and J 2 bases; nucleotides not matched to a gene: 10. Per germline, CDR1 LGHDT and CDR2 YNNKEL (reference sequence). The CDR3 bases are TGTGCCAGCAGCCCGAGGGGGCCCAGGACACAAGAGACCCAGTACTTC. Protein sequence: CASSPRGPRTQETQYF.